A selection of T cell receptor beta chains follows, all from one sample in a study of cytomegalovirus exposure and HLA in healthy donors. Assay: immunoSEQ multiplex PCR; the TCRdb copy retains only in-frame clones and omits some. Of some 150,000 clones in the sample, 70% to 80% were seen once. Material for sequencing was PBMCs. All receptors derive from a human donor in good health. Both conserved end residues are part of each CDR3. D genes are given only for firm matches. Only part of the rows carry a size: once, few, many, or a class if the clone is expanded.

J | size | V | D | CDR3 | DNA
TRBJ2-7 | . | TRBV5-6 | TRBD2 | CASSLGAGGGYEQYF | TGTGCCAGCAGCTTGGGTGCGGGGGGTGGGTACGAGCAGTACTTC
TRBJ1-2 | . | TRBV29-1 | TRBD1 | CSAYQTRGYGYTF | TGCAGCGCCTATCAGACCAGGGGGTATGGCTACACCTTC
TRBJ2-1 | few | TRBV6-5 | . | CASNLGNEQFF | TGTGCCAGCAACCTAGGCAATGAGCAGTTCTTC
TRBJ1-6 | . | TRBV6-5 | . | CASSPLVADNSPLHF | TGTGCCAGCAGTCCCCTCGTAGCAGATAATTCACCCCTCCACTTT
TRBJ2-7 | once | TRBV28 | TRBD2 | CASSRGGIYEQYF | TGTGCCAGCAGCCGGGGAGGGATTTACGAGCAGTACTTC
TRBJ2-3 | . | TRBV7-2 | TRBD2 | CASSLGTSGGYRTDTQYF | TGTGCCAGCAGCTTAGGGACTAGCGGGGGGTATCGCACAGATACGCAGTATTTT
TRBJ2-7 | . | TRBV7-8 | TRBD1 | CASSLGGGQGTYEQYF | TGTGCCAGCAGCTTAGGTGGGGGACAGGGCACCTACGAGCAGTACTTC
TRBJ1-1 | . | TRBV19 | TRBD1 | CASSIGTGNTEAFF | TGTGCCAGTAGTATAGGGACAGGGAACACTGAAGCTTTCTTT
TRBJ2-7 | . | TRBV15 | TRBD2 | CATSSSPGLAEVYEQYF | TGTGCCACCAGCAGTTCCCCGGGACTAGCGGAGGTTTACGAGCAGTACTTC
TRBJ1-1 | few | TRBV7-6 | TRBD1 | CASSSGQENTEAFF | TGTGCCAGCAGCTCGGGACAGGAGAACACTGAAGCTTTCTTT
TRBJ2-1 | . | TRBV2 | . | CASSPPGDNEQFF | TGTGCCAGCAGCCCCCCGGGAGACAATGAGCAGTTCTTC
TRBJ1-4 | . | TRBV7-9 | . | CASSLGHDEKLFF | TGTGCCAGCAGCTTAGGACATGATGAAAAACTGTTTTTT
TRBJ2-7 | . | TRBV25-1 | . | CASSLTGSGEQYF | TGTGCCAGCAGCTTGACAGGCTCCGGCGAGCAGTACTTC
TRBJ2-7 | . | TRBV11-2 | . | CASSVGDISYEQYF | TGTGCCAGCAGCGTAGGGGACATAAGCTACGAGCAGTACTTC
TRBJ2-7 | . | TRBV7-8 | . | CASSLGRGSNEQYF | TGTGCCAGCAGCTTAGGCAGGGGATCAAACGAGCAGTACTTC
TRBJ1-2 | . | TRBV19 | TRBD1 | CASSTPGGMKDGYTF | TGTGCCAGTAGTACCCCAGGGGGCATGAAGGATGGCTACACCTTC
TRBJ2-2 | . | TRBV27 | . | CASSLSGLSTGELFF | TGTGCCAGCAGTTTAAGCGGACTATCCACCGGGGAGCTGTTTTTT
TRBJ1-1 | . | TRBV19 | . | CASSIRGWEMNTEAFF | TGTGCCAGTAGTATACGGGGATGGGAGATGAACACTGAAGCTTTCTTT
TRBJ1-5 | once | TRBV25-1 | . | CASSESGRGNQPQHF | TGTGCCAGCAGTGAATCAGGGAGGGGCAATCAGCCCCAGCATTTT
TRBJ2-7 | once | TRBV7-9 | . | CASSDRDWTYEQYF | TGTGCCAGCAGCGACCGGGACTGGACCTACGAGCAGTACTTC
TRBJ1-1 | . | TRBV7-2 | . | CASSLNGPGLNTEAFF | TGTGCCAGCAGCCTTAATGGGCCAGGCCTGAACACTGAAGCTTTCTTT
TRBJ2-2 | . | TRBV7-9 | TRBD1 | CASSFPANRGEEAGELFF | TGTGCCAGCAGCTTTCCCGCGAACAGGGGAGAGGAGGCCGGGGAGCTGTTTTTT
TRBJ2-1 | . | TRBV7-9 | . | CASSFGLNEQFF | TGTGCCAGCAGCTTTGGCCTCAATGAGCAGTTCTTC
TRBJ1-2 | . | TRBV27 | TRBD1 | CASGYRGSNYGYTF | TGTGCCAGCGGTTACAGGGGGTCCAACTATGGCTACACCTTC
TRBJ1-6 | . | TRBV7-2 | . | CASSDPTRVPNSPLHF | TGTGCCAGCAGCGACCCAACACGGGTCCCTAATTCACCCCTCCACTTT
TRBJ2-1 | . | TRBV28 | TRBD2 | CASSLLGLAGGGSYNEQFF | TGTGCCAGCAGTTTACTGGGACTAGCGGGAGGTGGGTCCTACAATGAGCAGTTCTTC
TRBJ2-5 | . | TRBV7-8 | . | CASSYGLQETQYF | TGTGCCAGCAGCTATGGACTCCAAGAGACCCAGTACTTC
TRBJ2-7 | . | TRBV6-5 | . | CATARDFLTSYEQYF | TGTGCCACCGCGAGGGACTTTTTAACCTCCTACGAGCAGTACTTC
TRBJ1-4 | . | TRBV5-8 | . | CASSSRLAYATNEKLFF | TGTGCCAGCAGCTCAAGACTGGCATATGCAACTAATGAAAAACTGTTTTTT
TRBJ1-2 | . | TRBV11-1 | . | CASSFPQNNYGYTF | TGTGCCAGCAGCTTCCCACAGAATAACTATGGCTACACCTTC
TRBJ2-3 | . | TRBV4-3 | . | CASSQRAGSTDTQYF | TGCGCCAGCAGCCAACGGGCGGGAAGCACAGATACGCAGTATTTT
TRBJ2-7 | . | TRBV25-1 | . | CASSEPGGRGREQYF | TGTGCCAGCAGTGAGCCCGGTGGCAGGGGTAGGGAGCAGTACTTC
TRBJ1-1 | . | TRBV27 | TRBD1 | CASSSRSDRGVTEAFF | TGTGCCAGCAGTTCCCGTTCGGACAGGGGTGTTACTGAAGCTTTCTTT
TRBJ1-6 | . | TRBV30 | . | CAWSERENPPLHF | TGTGCCTGGAGTGAGAGGGAAAATCCACCCCTCCACTTT
TRBJ1-5 | . | TRBV6-5 | . | CASSDDRYSNQPQHF | TGTGCCAGCAGCGACGACAGGTATAGCAATCAGCCCCAGCATTTT
TRBJ2-1 | . | TRBV5-8 | TRBD2 | CASSLGLAREQFF | TGTGCCAGCAGCCTCGGACTAGCTCGGGAGCAGTTCTTC
TRBJ2-1 | . | TRBV27 | . | CASSLGQGSSNEQFF | TGTGCCAGCAGTTTAGGGCAGGGGAGTTCTAATGAGCAGTTCTTC
TRBJ2-7 | . | TRBV7-3 | . | CASSPGGGAEQYF | TGTGCCAGCAGCCCAGGTGGAGGGGCCGAGCAGTACTTC
TRBJ1-2 | . | TRBV25-1 | . | CASSELGGYGYTF | TGTGCCAGCAGTGAATTAGGAGGGTATGGCTACACCTTC
TRBJ2-7 | . | TRBV4-3 | TRBD1 | CASSQGTGTYEQYF | TGCGCCAGCAGCCAAGGGACAGGGACCTACGAGCAGTACTTC
TRBJ2-7 | . | TRBV6-1 | . | CASTHGLSMGYF | TGTGCCAGCACTCATGGGCTTTCGATGGGGTACTTC
TRBJ2-1 | . | TRBV4-1 | . | CASSQTEAWGEGNEQFF | TGCGCCAGCAGCCAGACTGAGGCGTGGGGGGAAGGGAATGAGCAGTTCTTC
TRBJ1-6 | . | TRBV7-6 | . | CASSLGVRLAKNSPLHF | TGTGCCAGCAGCTTAGGGGTCCGGCTAGCTAAAAATTCACCCCTCCACTTT
TRBJ2-3 | . | TRBV19 | TRBD2 | CASSAGGEDTQYF | TGTGCCAGTTCAGCGGGGGGTGAAGATACGCAGTATTTT